This TCR beta chain was documented in a study of T cell responses to AZD1222 COVID-19 vaccine. Study-wide results and caveats: Repertoires in all cases were sampled only once the peak T cell response had passed. Spike-specific TCR repertoires showed rising breadth and depth after two AZD1222 doses.

V lost 6 bases and J lost 4, with 18 bases in between. CDR1 and CDR2 from the germline V gene are MNHNY and SVGAGI (reference sequence). The CDR3 runs 15 residues. Notes on this clone: What it binds is unknown.

Only in-frame clones appear in the TCRdb table, and some are missing; sequencing was by immunoSEQ multiplex PCR. The data show roughly 70,000 clones, 70% to 90% seen once. The chain couples TRBV6-6 to TRBJ1-1, with D possibly matching TRBD1 (5 bases). Sequencing used peripheral blood, obtained 28 days after the second AZD1222 dose. This TCR was sampled from an adult who received the AZD1222 COVID-19 vaccine. The CDR3 nucleotides are TGTGCCAGCAGCACGACAGAGCGGGGGTTCACTGAAGCTTTCTTT. Its protein product is CASSTTERGFTEAFF.